The following is a T cell receptor beta chain sequence with its context. Its specificity is not known. Generated by immunoSEQ multiplex PCR, the TCRdb table keeps only in-frame clones and is missing some. This sample has a few hundred thousand clones, with roughly 84% found just once. The sample is drawn from a study of cytomegalovirus exposure and HLA in healthy donors. Study summary: The roughly 670 first-cohort repertoires and the 100 to 150 validation repertoires shared the same platform, a later analysis reported. Notes on the study in general: Cytomegalovirus-associated TCR beta chains were listed, numbering 150 to 200.

The CDR3 loop spans 15 amino acids. V dropped 4 bases and J dropped 4; count of bases not matched to a gene: 10. Germline CDR1 MNHNS, CDR2 SASEGT. V gene TRBV6-1 combines with J gene TRBJ2-7, with 7 bases identical to TRBD1. The clonotype was recovered from a woman in her thirties in good health and CMV-seropositive. What was sequenced was PBMCs. The CDR3 bases are TGTGCCAGCAGTGGACAGGGCGATGCCCGATACGAGCAGTACTTC. Protein product: CASSGQGDARYEQYF.